A selection of T cell receptor beta chains follows, all from one sample in a study of response to subunit inactivated influenza vaccine. MiXCR, applied by TCRdb to the RT-PCR reads, yields one record per CDR3 protein. The data contain about 650,000 distinct CDR3 sequences, approximately 15% of them singletons. The starting material was PBMCs from blood, obtained approximately 15 days before vaccination. All receptors derive from a man aged 45-60 years who received an inactivated influenza vaccine. Each CDR3 is given with its conserved first and last residue. The D gene is left open where the match is weak. The size of a clone is reported for some rows only, either as once, few or many, or as a class for expanded clones.

v_call: TRBV2; clone_size: NA; j_call: TRBJ2-1; d_call: TRBD2; cdr3_nt: TGTGCCAGCAAGCGAGGACTAGCGGTAGGGAGCTCCTACAATGAGCAGTTCTTC; cdr3_aa: CASKRGLAVGSSYNEQFF
v_call: TRBV12-3/TRBV12-4; clone_size: NA; j_call: TRBJ2-1; d_call: TRBD2; cdr3_nt: TGTGCCAGCAGCCCGCGGGGAGGGCCGCACAATGAGCAGTTCTTC; cdr3_aa: CASSPRGGPHNEQFF
v_call: TRBV29-1; clone_size: NA; j_call: TRBJ2-1; d_call: TRBD2; cdr3_nt: TGCAGCGTTGAGGGCAGACTAGCGGACAATGAGCAGTTCTTC; cdr3_aa: CSVEGRLADNEQFF
v_call: TRBV28; clone_size: many; j_call: TRBJ2-7; d_call: TRBD1; cdr3_nt: TGTGCCAGCAGTTCCAGGGTCCGGACAGGACCCTACGAGCAGTACTTC; cdr3_aa: CASSSRVRTGPYEQYF
v_call: TRBV6-1; clone_size: NA; j_call: TRBJ1-6; d_call: NA; cdr3_nt: TGTGCCAGCAGTGAAGCGCCCAATTCACCCCTCCACTTT; cdr3_aa: CASSEAPNSPLHF
v_call: TRBV15; clone_size: NA; j_call: TRBJ2-5; d_call: TRBD2; cdr3_nt: TGTGCCACCAGCAGAGATCGGTTTGGCGGGGGAGGAGAGACCCAGTACTTC; cdr3_aa: CATSRDRFGGGGETQYF
v_call: TRBV9; clone_size: many; j_call: TRBJ2-3; d_call: NA; cdr3_nt: TGTGCCAGCAGCGTAGGGGGCACAGATACGCAGTATTTT; cdr3_aa: CASSVGGTDTQYF
v_call: TRBV4-1; clone_size: few; j_call: TRBJ2-3; d_call: NA; cdr3_nt: TGCGCCAGCAGCAAAGCCAGCACAGATACGCAGTATTTT; cdr3_aa: CASSKASTDTQYF
v_call: TRBV11-2; clone_size: few; j_call: TRBJ2-7; d_call: NA; cdr3_nt: TGTGCCAGCAGCTTCGACCCGTTGAGGGCAAGGTCCTACGAGCAGTACTTC; cdr3_aa: CASSFDPLRARSYEQYF
v_call: TRBV20-1; clone_size: few; j_call: TRBJ2-1; d_call: TRBD2; cdr3_nt: TGCAGTGCTCCTTCGATCCTTAGCGGGGGCTCCTACAATGAGCAGTTCTTC; cdr3_aa: CSAPSILSGGSYNEQFF
v_call: TRBV7-2; clone_size: NA; j_call: TRBJ2-7; d_call: TRBD1; cdr3_nt: TGTGCCAGCAGCATTACAGGGGGCGCCTACGAGCAGTACTTC; cdr3_aa: CASSITGGAYEQYF
v_call: TRBV6-2/TRBV6-3; clone_size: NA; j_call: TRBJ2-7; d_call: TRBD2; cdr3_nt: TGTGCCAGCAGTTACGGACTAGCGGGAATGGGGTACGAGCAGTACTTC; cdr3_aa: CASSYGLAGMGYEQYF
v_call: TRBV20-1; clone_size: few; j_call: TRBJ2-3; d_call: NA; cdr3_nt: TGCAGTGCTGTGGGTCCCTTATTCACAGATACGCAGTATTTT; cdr3_aa: CSAVGPLFTDTQYF
v_call: TRBV29-1; clone_size: NA; j_call: TRBJ2-3; d_call: TRBD2; cdr3_nt: TGCAGCGTAGAAGGCCCAGCGGGAGGGCCGTTGCGCACAGATACGCAGTGTTTT; cdr3_aa: CSVEGPAGGPLRTDTQCF
v_call: TRBV3-1; clone_size: few; j_call: TRBJ1-6; d_call: NA; cdr3_nt: TGTGCCAGCAGCCAAGGCAGCCGGAATTCACCCCTCCACTTT; cdr3_aa: CASSQGSRNSPLHF
v_call: TRBV9; clone_size: NA; j_call: TRBJ2-7; d_call: NA; cdr3_nt: TGTGCCAGCAGCGTAGCTCCTCAGGAGGGCGAGCAGTACTTC; cdr3_aa: CASSVAPQEGEQYF
v_call: TRBV12-3/TRBV12-4; clone_size: NA; j_call: TRBJ2-3; d_call: NA; cdr3_nt: TGTGCCAGCAGTTACCTATTAGACCACACAGATACGCAGTATTTT; cdr3_aa: CASSYLLDHTDTQYF
v_call: TRBV12-3/TRBV12-4; clone_size: NA; j_call: TRBJ1-1; d_call: TRBD1; cdr3_nt: TGTGCCAGCAGACCCGGGTCGGGACAGAGCTCTGAAGCTTTCTTT; cdr3_aa: CASRPGSGQSSEAFF
v_call: TRBV5-1; clone_size: few; j_call: TRBJ1-1; d_call: NA; cdr3_nt: TGCGCCAGCAGCTTGACAGGACTAGGGGACACTGAAGCTTTCTTT; cdr3_aa: CASSLTGLGDTEAFF
v_call: TRBV2; clone_size: many; j_call: TRBJ2-5; d_call: TRBD2; cdr3_nt: TGTGCCAGCAGCGGACTAGCGGGACGAGCAACCCAAGAGACCCAGTACTTC; cdr3_aa: CASSGLAGRATQETQYF
v_call: TRBV24-1; clone_size: many; j_call: TRBJ2-7; d_call: NA; cdr3_nt: TGTGCCACCAGTGACACCCGGGGTGGAAACGAGCAGTACTTC; cdr3_aa: CATSDTRGGNEQYF
v_call: TRBV5-6; clone_size: many; j_call: TRBJ2-1; d_call: TRBD2; cdr3_nt: TGTGCCAGCAGCTTGGTAGCTAGCGGCCACAATGAGCAGTTCTTC; cdr3_aa: CASSLVASGHNEQFF
v_call: TRBV20-1; clone_size: few; j_call: TRBJ1-3; d_call: TRBD1; cdr3_nt: TGCAGTGCTCGACAGGGGCTGCAAGGAAACACCATATATTTT; cdr3_aa: CSARQGLQGNTIYF
v_call: TRBV28; clone_size: few; j_call: TRBJ2-7; d_call: TRBD2; cdr3_nt: TGTGCCAGCACGCACGGGACTAGCGTCTACGAGCAGTACTTC; cdr3_aa: CASTHGTSVYEQYF
v_call: TRBV24-1; clone_size: few; j_call: TRBJ2-5; d_call: TRBD2; cdr3_nt: TGTGCCACCAGTGATTCTGGACTAGCGGGAGAAGAGACCCAGTACTTC; cdr3_aa: CATSDSGLAGEETQYF